This T cell receptor beta chain was sequenced during a study of T-cell reconstitution after alpha-beta-depleted transplantation in children. General study findings and limits: Newly produced T cells mostly provided counts and TCRbeta diversity after one year, as hyperexpanded clones declined.

Preparation of the TCRbeta library used unique molecular identifiers. One entry per CDR3 protein results from TCRdb running MiXCR on the PCR reads. The data show 300,000 or so distinct CDR3 sequences, around 25% seen once. With respect to this clonotype: Its antigen is currently unknown.

This CDR3 has 15 amino acids. V was clipped by 9 bases and J by 2 bases, with 16 bases between them. Germline CDR1 reads KGHDR; CDR2 reads SFDVKD. The chain recombines TRBV24-1 with TRBJ1-5; D possibly corresponds to TRBD1 (5 bases). The material sequenced was PBMCs, mostly from graft donor cells, taken 180 days after TCRalphabeta/CD19-depleted stem cell transplant. This sequence originates from a male patient between 5 and 17 years old who had a stem cell transplant for acute lymphoblastic leukemia, so the T cells may come from the graft donor. This CDR3 reads CATATGLGGNQPQHF. CDR3 in DNA: TGTGCCACCGCTACGGGACTTGGCGGCAATCAGCCCCAGCATTTT.